Each of the 31 T cell receptor beta chains below was sequenced from the same sample in a study of regulatory T cells in long-lasting Graves disease. Library construction for TCR beta used iRepertoire HTBI primers and Arm-PCR of CDR3 regions. TCRdb processed the multiplex PCR reads anew with MiXCR; each CDR3 protein has one entry. The profile shows 600,000 to 850,000 distinct CDR3 sequences, 25% to 35% of them singletons. Described time point: persistent/refractory GD, antithyroid drugs over 5 years with positive TRAb. Generation of the TCR library employed RNA extracted from PBMCs. Sequencing was performed on peripheral blood mononuclear cells (PBMCs), taken when the disease was refractory, from a patient treated with antithyroid drugs. These receptors all come from a female donor with Graves disease.

This clonotype came up a few times. The gene calls are TRBV6-1 and TRBJ1-2, with no clear D. CDR1 is MNHNS and CDR2 is SASEGT in the germline V gene. The germline V and J ends were trimmed by 6 bases and 7 bases, with 12 bases remaining between them. This CDR3 contains 12 residues. CDR3 DNA: TGTGCCAGCAGGAAGAGGGAGATTGGCTACACCTTC. Its translation: CASRKREIGYTF.

This clonotype has a count of ten or more. The gene calls are TRBV10-3 and TRBJ2-2; D possibly uses TRBD1 or TRBD2 (5 bases each). V shed 4 bases and J shed 9 bases, with 12 bases lying between them. Germline assignment: CDR1 ENHRY and CDR2 SYGVKD. CDR3 length: 13 residues. CDR3 residues: CAISGGTPRELFF. The DNA for the CDR3 is TGTGCCATCAGTGGTGGGACCCCCCGGGAGCTGTTTTTT.

The chain is built from TRBV5-1 and TRBJ1-1; TRBD1 might be the D (5 bases). V gave up 2 bases and J gave up 1 base, with 12 bases separating them. This CDR3 is 15 amino acids long. From germline, CDR1 is SGHRS and CDR2 YFSETQ. The CDR3 here is CASSFLAGTNTEAFF. CDR3 DNA sequence: TGCGCCAGCAGCTTTTTGGCGGGGACGAACACTGAAGCTTTCTTT.

This clonotype was detected a few times. The chain carries TRBV29-1 and TRBJ1-1; D ambiguous. The CDR3 is 14 amino acids. CDR1 is SQVTM, CDR2 ANQGSEA, per germline. The V end lost 7 bases, the J end lost 10 bases, and 25 bases lay between the germline ends. The CDR3 DNA reads as TGCAGCGCGCGGCCAGTCAGAGGGCCAGGTGGAGCTTTCTTT. Encoded protein: CSARPVRGPGGAFF.

The rearrangement uses TRBV6-1 and TRBJ1-1; TRBD1 matches 8 bases. In germline, CDR1 is MNHNS, CDR2 SASEGT. The J segment lost 11 bases and the V segment lost 1 base, leaving 6 bases of the junction unmatched. The CDR3 sequence is 13 residues long. CDR3 protein: CASSEGTGPGAFF. The CDR3 bases are TGTGCCAGCAGTGAAGGGACAGGGCCTGGGGCTTTCTTT.

CDR3 amino acids: CASSPRTGAGSEQFF. The CDR3 DNA reads TGTGCCAGCAGCCCACGGACAGGGGCGGGCAGTGAGCAGTTCTTC. The chain couples TRBV9 to TRBJ2-1; 9 bases fit TRBD1. The V gene's germline CDR1 is SGDLS and CDR2 YYNGEE. V was clipped by 4 bases and J by 9 bases; unmatched bases: 11. The CDR3 contains 15 residues.

The chain links TRBV14 to TRBJ2-2; unclear D gene. CDR1 and CDR2 (germline): SGHDN, FVKESK. This CDR3 has 14 residues. V gave up 2 bases and J gave up 0 bases, with 4 bases separating them. DNA for the CDR3: TGTGCCAGCAGCCAACGACCGAACACCGGGGAGCTGTTTTTT. Translation: CASSQRPNTGELFF.

This clonotype occurred a few times. J is TRBJ1-2 and V is TRBV28, with a possible D match to TRBD1 (5 bases). The CDR3 spans 16 residues. The V gene's germline CDR1 is MDHEN and CDR2 SYDVKM. V was clipped by 3 bases and J by 8 bases, with 22 bases between them. The CDR3 protein is CASSFPFGTSPGGYTF. CDR3 sequence (DNA): TGTGCCAGCAGTTTCCCGTTTGGGACCTCACCGGGGGGCTACACCTTC.

The gene calls are TRBV2 and TRBJ2-5, with 8 nucleotides matching TRBD2. The CDR3 extends over 13 amino acids. Trimming removed 4 bases from V and 7 bases from J; junction bases left unmatched: 5. Germline V gene data show CDR1 as SNHLY and CDR2 as FYNNEI. DNA for the CDR3: TGTGCCAGCAGTGGGGCGGGAGGAGGGACCCAGTACTTC. This translates into CASSGAGGGTQYF.

This clonotype appeared a few times. The chain recombines TRBV6-1 with TRBJ1-2; D might be TRBD1 (6 bases). The CDR3 is 12 residues long. CDR1 MNHNS and CDR2 SASEGT come from the germline V gene. The ends were cut back, 10 bases at V and 5 bases at J, with 14 bases in the middle. The CDR3 loop is CATRTDLYGYTF. The CDR3 DNA sequence: TGTGCCACCCGGACAGACTTATATGGCTACACCTTC.

Only a few counts were recorded for this clonotype. This chain connects TRBV20-1 to TRBJ2-5; D assignment may be TRBD1 or TRBD2 (6 bases each). CDR3 length: 15 residues. Trimming left V 5 bases short and J 5 bases short, with 21 bases between. Germline V gene sequence: CDR1 DFQATT, CDR2 SNEGSKA (reference sequence). The DNA for the CDR3 is TGCAGTGCTGACACCTGGGGGGCCGGGCGGGAGACCCAGTACTTC. Protein product: CSADTWGAGRETQYF.

The V call is TRBV19, the J call TRBJ1-5; maybe TRBD1 (5 bases). V lost 5 bases to trimming and J lost 9 bases, with 17 bases between them. CDR3 size: 14 residues. The germline CDR1 and CDR2 sequences are LNHDA and SQIVND (reference sequence). The CDR3 nucleotides are TGTGCCAGTAGTCCAAGGGGAGGTTCAAGGCCCCAGCATTTT. Translating it yields CASSPRGGSRPQHF. Full variable domain (remainder filled in from reference TRBV19 and TRBJ1-5): DGGITQSPKYLFRKEGQNVTLSCEQNLNHDAMYWYRQDPGQGLRLIYYSQIVNDFQKGDIAEGYSVSREKKESFPLTVTSAQKNPTAFYLCASSPRGGSRPQHFGDGTRLSIL.

V and J are TRBV20-1 and TRBJ2-7; D is unclear. The V and J ends lost 3 bases and 2 bases respectively, with 5 bases between them. From germline, CDR1 is DFQATT and CDR2 SNEGSKA (reference sequence). The CDR3 spans 11 residues. The CDR3 is CSARVPYEQYF. In DNA form, the CDR3 reads TGCAGTGCTAGGGTCCCCTACGAGCAGTACTTC.

This rearrangement joins TRBV7-6 to TRBJ2-1; possibly TRBD1 for D (5 bases). V dropped 1 base and J dropped 8 bases, with 15 bases sitting between them. CDR1 SGHVS and CDR2 FNYEAQ come from the germline V gene. This CDR3 has 15 amino acids. CDR3 bases: TGTGCCAGCAGCTTAGTAGGGGCGGTCAGAGATGAGCAGTTCTTC. It encodes CASSLVGAVRDEQFF.

Only a few counts were recorded for this clonotype. The V call is TRBV6-1, the J call TRBJ1-5; D unclear. In germline, CDR1 is MNHNS, CDR2 SASEGT. Trimming took off 1 base at V and 6 bases at J, with 10 bases between the two ends. The CDR3 covers 14 residues. CDR3: CASSEVGIRQPQHF. CDR3 bases: TGTGCCAGCAGTGAAGTCGGAATACGTCAGCCCCAGCATTTT.

This clonotype was seen more than once but under ten times. The rearrangement joins TRBV28 to TRBJ1-5; 8 nucleotides align to TRBD1. Germline CDR1 is MDHEN and CDR2 is SYDVKM. This CDR3 has 14 amino acids. The V segment lost 4 bases and the J segment 7 bases; nucleotides outside the gene matches: 6. This CDR3 reads CASSYGQGWQPQHF. CDR3 nucleotide sequence: TGTGCCAGCAGTTACGGACAGGGATGGCAGCCCCAGCATTTT.

The chain carries TRBV7-9 and TRBJ2-1; TRBD2 agrees at 9 bases. The germline V gene encodes CDR1 SEHNR and CDR2 FQNEAQ (reference sequence). Trimming cost V 5 bases and J 4 bases; bases outside gene matches: 6. The CDR3 is 15 residues long. In nucleotides, the CDR3 is TGTGCCAGCAGCATGACTAGCGGATATTACAATGAGCAGTTCTTC. Amino acid sequence: CASSMTSGYYNEQFF.

This clonotype was seen only a few times. The chain employs TRBV6-5 and TRBJ1-1, with TRBD1 as a possible D gene (6 bases). Germline CDR1 is MNHEY and CDR2 is SVGAGI. The CDR3 spans 16 residues. V was cut by 0 bases and J by 4 bases, with 15 bases left in between. This CDR3 reads CASSYSKGGAFTEAFF. As DNA, the CDR3 is TGTGCCAGCAGTTACTCGAAGGGGGGGGCTTTCACTGAAGCTTTCTTT.

The chain is built from TRBV19 and TRBJ1-5; 10 bases are shared with TRBD1. Trimming took 5 bases from V and 0 from J; bases not matched to a gene: 7. CDR1 and CDR2 (germline): LNHDA, SQIVND (reference sequence). The CDR3 is made up of 17 amino acids. CDR3 protein: CASSLRTGGSSNQPQHF. The CDR3 DNA follows: TGTGCCAGTAGTCTTAGGACAGGGGGTTCTAGCAATCAGCCCCAGCATTTT.

This clonotype was found a few times. V and J are TRBV5-1 and TRBJ2-7; 8 bases align to TRBD1. CDR1 is SGHRS, CDR2 YFSETQ, per germline. The CDR3 runs to 17 residues. Unmatched junction bases numbered 21, after V lost 6 bases and J lost 7 bases. CDR3 protein: CASKRGTGTVWGGEQYF. The CDR3 DNA reads TGCGCCAGCAAAAGGGGGACAGGAACTGTATGGGGTGGGGAGCAGTACTTC.

The DNA of the CDR3 is TGTGCCAGCAGCTTTGGGAGGGGACTAAAGCCCGGGGAGCTGTTTTTT. Translating gives CASSFGRGLKPGELFF. The genes are TRBV11-2 and TRBJ2-2; 7 bases map to TRBD2. CDR3 length: 16 amino acids. The ends lost 3 bases at V and 6 bases at J; junction bases unmatched: 10. CDR1 SGHAT and CDR2 FQNNGV come from the germline V gene.

This clonotype occurred many times. The rearrangement joins TRBV28 to TRBJ1-1; 7 bases are shared with TRBD1. V lost 6 bases, J lost 1 base, and 5 bases stayed unmatched. Looked up from germline, CDR1 is MDHEN and CDR2 is SYDVKM. The CDR3 is made up of 14 amino acids. CDR3 nucleotides: TGTGCCAGCAGAAACCCAGGGGGGAACACTGAAGCTTTCTTT. This sequence encodes CASRNPGGNTEAFF.

The rearrangement links TRBV12-3 or TRBV12-4 to TRBJ2-2, with 9 bases identical to TRBD2. There are 15 residues in the CDR3. V lost 6 bases, J lost 5 bases, and 7 bases stayed unmatched. The CDR3 spells CASRREGRLTGELFF. DNA for the CDR3: TGTGCCAGCAGGCGGGAGGGCCGATTAACCGGGGAGCTGTTTTTT.

This clonotype was seen only a few times. The J gene is TRBJ2-5, the V gene TRBV20-1, with 11 bases aligning to TRBD1. V dropped 5 bases and J dropped 10; count of bases not matched to a gene: 9. The CDR3 is 13 amino acids. The germline V gene encodes CDR1 DFQATT and CDR2 SNEGSKA (reference sequence). The CDR3 reads CSARDRGSGGQYF. CDR3 coding DNA: TGCAGTGCTCGGGACAGGGGGAGCGGGGGCCAGTACTTC.

Ten or more counts support this clonotype. The chain joins TRBV5-1 to TRBJ2-2; 8 bases line up with TRBD1. Germline CDR1 is SGHRS and CDR2 is YFSETQ. The CDR3 sequence is 14 residues long. V shed 6 bases, J shed 1 base, and the junction held 2 bases outside the gene matches. Here the CDR3 DNA reads TGCGCCAGCACAGGGACAGGGAACACCGGGGAGCTGTTTTTT. It is translated as CASTGTGNTGELFF.

The chain uses TRBV6-1 and TRBJ2-2; D gene ambiguous. Between the trimmed V and J ends, which lost 0 bases and 6 bases, there was a span of 8 bases. The CDR3 covers 14 residues. The germline CDR1 and CDR2 sequences are MNHNS and SASEGT. The CDR3 DNA reads as TGTGCCAGCAGTGAAGCAAGCCGAGCCGGGGAGCTGTTTTTT. This codes for CASSEASRAGELFF.

At least ten counts were recorded for this clonotype. The chain recombines TRBV12-3 or TRBV12-4 with TRBJ1-6; 11 positions agree with TRBD1. Trimming at V came to 5 bases and at J to 10 bases, leaving 10 bases not matched to a gene. The CDR3 runs to 16 residues. CDR3 coding DNA: TGTGCCAGCAGTCTCGGACAGGGGGCTTCGGGATCACCCCTCCACTTT. Its translation: CASSLGQGASGSPLHF.

The chain uses TRBV20-1 and TRBJ1-4; 7 nucleotides align to TRBD1. Germline trimming cut 7 bases from V and 7 bases from J; bases unmatched to any gene: 6. Germline CDR1 DFQATT, CDR2 SNEGSKA (reference sequence). This CDR3 comprises 12 residues. The CDR3, as DNA: TGCAGTGTATCGGGACAGATTGAAAAACTGTTTTTT. This sequence encodes CSVSGQIEKLFF.

The J gene is TRBJ1-2, the V gene TRBV3-1; D unclear. This CDR3 comprises 12 residues. Germline loops: CDR1 LGHDT, CDR2 YNNKEL (reference sequence). V lost 8 bases, J lost 8 bases, and 15 bases lay in between. As DNA, the CDR3 is TGTGCCAGCCGGCGAGAAGGGCTCGGCTACACCTTC. This codes for CASRREGLGYTF.

This clonotype has at least ten counts. The chain couples TRBV2 to TRBJ2-4; 8 bases align to TRBD1. With V trimmed by 6 bases and J by 7 bases, 8 bases remained unmatched. CDR1 is SNHLY, CDR2 FYNNEI, per germline. This CDR3 is 14 amino acids long. CDR3 protein: CASRLRGPWNIQYF. CDR3 bases: TGTGCCAGCAGGCTCAGGGGGCCCTGGAACATTCAGTACTTC.

This clonotype has just a few counts. This sequence joins TRBV20-1 and TRBJ1-1, with D maybe TRBD1 (5 bases). The V and J ends lost 6 bases and 1 base respectively, with 18 bases between them. There are 15 residues in the CDR3. The germline V gene encodes CDR1 DFQATT and CDR2 SNEGSKA (reference sequence). The CDR3 here is CSATGTSFTNTEAFF. As DNA, the CDR3 is TGCAGTGCGACCGGGACTTCCTTCACGAACACTGAAGCTTTCTTT.